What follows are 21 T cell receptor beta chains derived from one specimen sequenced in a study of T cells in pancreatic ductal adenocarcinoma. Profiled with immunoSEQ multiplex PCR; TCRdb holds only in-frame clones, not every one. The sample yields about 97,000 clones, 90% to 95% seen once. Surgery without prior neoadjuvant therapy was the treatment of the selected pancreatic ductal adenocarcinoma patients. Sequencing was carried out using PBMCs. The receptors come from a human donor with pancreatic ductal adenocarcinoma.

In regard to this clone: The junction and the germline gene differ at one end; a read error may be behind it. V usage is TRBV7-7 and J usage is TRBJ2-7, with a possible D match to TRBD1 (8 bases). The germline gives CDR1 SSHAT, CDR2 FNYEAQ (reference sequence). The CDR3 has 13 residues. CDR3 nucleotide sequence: TGTGCTAGCAGCTCCGGACAGGGCGGGAGTCGGTACTTC. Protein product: CASSSGQGGSRYF.

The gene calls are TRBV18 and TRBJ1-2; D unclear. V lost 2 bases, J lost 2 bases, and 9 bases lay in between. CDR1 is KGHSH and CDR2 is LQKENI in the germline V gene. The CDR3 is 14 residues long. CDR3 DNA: TGTGCCAGCTCACCAAGCTCCATAAACTATGGCTACACCTTC. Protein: CASSPSSINYGYTF.

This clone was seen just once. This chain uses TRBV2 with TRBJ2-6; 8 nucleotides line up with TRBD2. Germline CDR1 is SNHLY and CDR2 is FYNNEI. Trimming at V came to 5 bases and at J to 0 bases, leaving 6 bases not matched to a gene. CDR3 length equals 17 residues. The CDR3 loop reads CASSSLAGFSGANVLTF. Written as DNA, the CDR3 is TGTGCCAGCAGTTCGCTAGCGGGTTTCTCTGGGGCCAACGTCCTGACTTTC.

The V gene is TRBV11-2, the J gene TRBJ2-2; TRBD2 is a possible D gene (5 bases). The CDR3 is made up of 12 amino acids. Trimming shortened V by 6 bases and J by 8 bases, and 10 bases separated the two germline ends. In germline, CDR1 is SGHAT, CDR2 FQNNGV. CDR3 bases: TGTGCCAGCAGACGAGGGAGAGGGGAGCTGTTTTTT. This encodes CASRRGRGELFF.

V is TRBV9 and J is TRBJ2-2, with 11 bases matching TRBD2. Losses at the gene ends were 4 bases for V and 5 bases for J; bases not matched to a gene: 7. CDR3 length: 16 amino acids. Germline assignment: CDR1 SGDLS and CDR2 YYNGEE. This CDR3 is CASSLGTSGGTGELFF. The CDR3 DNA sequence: TGTGCCAGCAGCCTCGGGACTAGCGGAGGAACCGGGGAGCTGTTTTTT.

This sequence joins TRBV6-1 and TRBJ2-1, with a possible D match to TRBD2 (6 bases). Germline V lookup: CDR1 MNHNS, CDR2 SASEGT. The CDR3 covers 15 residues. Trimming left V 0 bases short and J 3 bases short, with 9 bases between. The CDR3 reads CASSEAGGNYNEQFF. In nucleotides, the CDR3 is TGTGCCAGCAGTGAAGCGGGAGGTAACTACAATGAGCAGTTCTTC.

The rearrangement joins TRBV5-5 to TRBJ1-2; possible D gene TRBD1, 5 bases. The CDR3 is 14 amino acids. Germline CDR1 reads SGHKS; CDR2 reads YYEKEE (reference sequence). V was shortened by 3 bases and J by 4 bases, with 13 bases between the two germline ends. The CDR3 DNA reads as TGTGCCAGCAGCTCAGGGATTGTCAGCTATGGCTACACCTTC. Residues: CASSSGIVSYGYTF.

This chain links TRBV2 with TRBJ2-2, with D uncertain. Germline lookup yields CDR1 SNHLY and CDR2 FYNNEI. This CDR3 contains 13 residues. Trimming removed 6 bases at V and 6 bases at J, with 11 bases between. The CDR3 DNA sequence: TGTGCCAGCAGGGCAGACTGGGCCGGGGAGCTGTTTTTT. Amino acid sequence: CASRADWAGELFF.

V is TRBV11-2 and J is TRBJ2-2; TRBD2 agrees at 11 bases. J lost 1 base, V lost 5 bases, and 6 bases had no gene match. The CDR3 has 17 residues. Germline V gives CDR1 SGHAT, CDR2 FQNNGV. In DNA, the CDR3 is TGTGCCAGCAGCCCCCAGGGACTAGCGGTGAACACCGGGGAGCTGTTTTTT. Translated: CASSPQGLAVNTGELFF.

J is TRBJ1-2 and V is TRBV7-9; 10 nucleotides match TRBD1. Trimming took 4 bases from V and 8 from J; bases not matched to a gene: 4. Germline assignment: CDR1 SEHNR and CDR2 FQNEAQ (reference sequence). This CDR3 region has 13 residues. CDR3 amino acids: CASSSTGGDGYTF. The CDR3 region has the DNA TGTGCCAGCAGCTCGACAGGGGGCGACGGCTACACCTTC.

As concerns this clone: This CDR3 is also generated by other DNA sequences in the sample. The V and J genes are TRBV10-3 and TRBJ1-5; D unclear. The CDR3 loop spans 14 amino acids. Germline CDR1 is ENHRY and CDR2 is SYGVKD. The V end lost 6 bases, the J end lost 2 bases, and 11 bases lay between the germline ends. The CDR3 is CAIRSSGGNQPQHF. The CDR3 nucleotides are TGTGCCATCAGGTCGAGCGGGGGCAATCAGCCCCAGCATTTT.

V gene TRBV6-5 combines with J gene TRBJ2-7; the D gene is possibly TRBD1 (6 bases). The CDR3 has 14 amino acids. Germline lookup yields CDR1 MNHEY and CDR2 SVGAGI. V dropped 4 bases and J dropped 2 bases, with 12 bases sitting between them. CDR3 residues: CASSWAGDTYEQYF. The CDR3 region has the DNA TGTGCCAGCAGTTGGGCAGGGGACACCTACGAGCAGTACTTC.

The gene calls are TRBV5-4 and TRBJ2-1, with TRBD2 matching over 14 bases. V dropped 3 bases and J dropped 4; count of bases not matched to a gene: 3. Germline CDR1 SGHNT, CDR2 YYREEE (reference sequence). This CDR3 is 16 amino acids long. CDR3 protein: CASSSGTSGGYNEQFF. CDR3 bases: TGTGCCAGCAGCTCAGGGACTAGCGGGGGATACAATGAGCAGTTCTTC.

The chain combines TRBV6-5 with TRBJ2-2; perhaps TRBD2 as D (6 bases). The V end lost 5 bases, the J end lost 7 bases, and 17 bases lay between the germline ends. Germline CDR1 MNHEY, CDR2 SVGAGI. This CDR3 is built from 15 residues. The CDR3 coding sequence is TGTGCCAGCAGTCGAGGACTATGGGATATCGGGGAGCTGTTTTTT. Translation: CASSRGLWDIGELFF.

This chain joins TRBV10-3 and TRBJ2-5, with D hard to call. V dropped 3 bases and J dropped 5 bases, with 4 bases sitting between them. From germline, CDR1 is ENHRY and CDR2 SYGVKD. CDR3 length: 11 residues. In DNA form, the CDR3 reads TGTGCCATCAGTGACCCTGAGACCCAGTACTTC. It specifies CAISDPETQYF.

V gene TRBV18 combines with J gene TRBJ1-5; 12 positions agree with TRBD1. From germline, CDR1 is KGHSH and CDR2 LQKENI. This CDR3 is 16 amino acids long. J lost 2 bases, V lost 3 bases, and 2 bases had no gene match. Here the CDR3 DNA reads TGTGCCAGCTCACCCGGGACAGGGGGCCGCAATCAGCCCCAGCATTTT. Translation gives CASSPGTGGRNQPQHF.

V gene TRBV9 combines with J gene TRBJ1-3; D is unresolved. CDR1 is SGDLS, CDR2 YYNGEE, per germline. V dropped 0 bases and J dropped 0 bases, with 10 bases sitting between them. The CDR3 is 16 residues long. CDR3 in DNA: TGTGCCAGCAGCGTAGGCCGGGTTAGCTCTGGAAACACCATATATTTT. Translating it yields CASSVGRVSSGNTIYF.

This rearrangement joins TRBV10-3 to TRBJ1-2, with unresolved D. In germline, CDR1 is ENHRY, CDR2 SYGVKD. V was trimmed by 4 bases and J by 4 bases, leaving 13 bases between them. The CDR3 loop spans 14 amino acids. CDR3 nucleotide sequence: TGTGCCATCAGTGCCAACAGTAACTTCTATGGCTACACCTTC. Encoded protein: CAISANSNFYGYTF.

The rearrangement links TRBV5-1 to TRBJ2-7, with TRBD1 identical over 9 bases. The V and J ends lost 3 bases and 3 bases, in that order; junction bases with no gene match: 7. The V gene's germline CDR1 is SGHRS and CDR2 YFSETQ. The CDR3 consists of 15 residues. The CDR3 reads CASSWNPGQGYEQYF. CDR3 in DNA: TGCGCCAGCAGCTGGAACCCGGGACAGGGCTACGAGCAGTACTTC.

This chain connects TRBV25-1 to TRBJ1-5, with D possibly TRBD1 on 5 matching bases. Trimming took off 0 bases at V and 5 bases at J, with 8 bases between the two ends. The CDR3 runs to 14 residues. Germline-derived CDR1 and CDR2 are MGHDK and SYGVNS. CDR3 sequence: CASSEYEGDQPQHF. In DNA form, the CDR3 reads TGTGCCAGCAGTGAATATGAAGGGGATCAGCCCCAGCATTTT.

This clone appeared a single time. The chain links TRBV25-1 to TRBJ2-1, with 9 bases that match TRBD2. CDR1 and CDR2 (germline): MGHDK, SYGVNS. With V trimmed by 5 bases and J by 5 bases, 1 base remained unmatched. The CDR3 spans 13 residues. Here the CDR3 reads CASSLAGNNEQFF. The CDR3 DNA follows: TGTGCCAGCAGTCTAGCGGGAAACAATGAGCAGTTCTTC.